This is a list of T cell receptor beta chains from one sample in a study of T cells in Graves' hyperthyroidism and ophthalmopathy. TCRdb re-derived calls from the multiplex PCR reads in MiXCR, one entry per CDR3 protein. The sample records under 500,000 distinct CDR3 sequences, roughly 13% being singletons. Sequenced: blood. These receptor sequences come from a man aged 45-65 years with Graves' ophthalmopathy. The CDR3 runs from the conserved cysteine through the conserved F or W. A D gene is named only where the DNA matches it firmly. Clone size is stated in some rows and not others, as once, few, many or a class when expanded.

D	V	J	size	CDR3	DNA
.	TRBV11-2	TRBJ1-1	many	CASSRRDSMNTEAFF	TGTGCCAGCAGCCGCAGAGACAGTATGAACACTGAAGCTTTCTTT
.	TRBV20-1	TRBJ2-1	.	CSAHFRDRYNEQFF	TGCAGTGCTCATTTCAGGGACCGCTACAATGAGCAGTTCTTC
TRBD1	TRBV5-1	TRBJ1-2	.	CASSQGQAGDFGYTF	TGCGCCAGCAGCCAAGGACAGGCTGGCGATTTTGGCTACACCTTC
TRBD2	TRBV20-1	TRBJ2-3	many	CSAPPATGGGTDTQYF	TGCAGTGCCCCACCGGCCACGGGGGGAGGCACAGATACGCAGTATTTT
.	TRBV28	TRBJ1-2	many	CASSSGTVYGYTF	TGTGCCAGCAGCTCCGGGACGGTCTATGGCTACACCTTC
.	TRBV20-1	TRBJ2-7	many	CSARDPVRDGGSYEQYF	TGCAGTGCTAGAGATCCGGTGCGGGATGGGGGCTCCTACGAGCAGTACTTC
TRBD1	TRBV2	TRBJ2-7	.	CASSKDRASDEQYF	TGTGCCAGCAGTAAAGACAGGGCAAGTGACGAGCAGTACTTC
TRBD2	TRBV29-1	TRBJ2-7	many	CSVGVFRGRGSYEQYF	TGCAGCGTTGGGGTCTTTCGCGGGAGGGGTTCCTACGAGCAGTACTTC
.	TRBV13	TRBJ1-1	.	CASSRSQGRAFF	TGTGCCAGCAGCCGAAGCCAGGGGAGAGCTTTCTTT
.	TRBV5-4	TRBJ2-1	few	CASSGDVYNEQFF	TGTGCCAGCAGCGGGGACGTTTACAATGAGCAGTTCTTC
.	TRBV13	TRBJ2-2	.	CASSSRRVNTGELFF	TGTGCCAGCAGCTCTCGGCGGGTAAACACCGGGGAGCTGTTTTTT
.	TRBV15	TRBJ1-5	.	CATQNDKTGIQPQHF	TGTGCCACCCAAAATGACAAAACAGGGATTCAGCCCCAGCATTTT
.	TRBV18	TRBJ2-2	.	CASSLKRGMYTGELFF	TGTGCCAGCTCCCTAAAGAGGGGGATGTACACCGGGGAGCTGTTTTTT
TRBD2	TRBV5-1	TRBJ2-7	many	CASSSSGTSYEQYF	TGCGCCAGCAGCTCCTCCGGGACTAGCTACGAGCAGTACTTC
.	TRBV7-6	TRBJ2-5	many	CASSSERGLRTQYF	TGTGCCAGCAGCTCTGAACGTGGTCTCAGGACCCAGTACTTC
TRBD2	TRBV7-2	TRBJ2-7	few	CASSKRLAGGLEQYF	TGTGCCAGCAGCAAAAGACTAGCGGGAGGGCTTGAGCAGTACTTC
.	TRBV12-3/TRBV12-4	TRBJ1-1	many	CASSDPPENTEAFF	TGTGCCAGCAGTGACCCGCCTGAGAACACTGAAGCTTTCTTT
TRBD1	TRBV2	TRBJ2-5	.	CASRTENRGDLSNF	TGTGCCAGCAGAACCGAGAACAGGGGGGACCTCTCGAACTTC
.	TRBV19	TRBJ1-3	.	CASGRESSGNTIYF	TGTGCCAGTGGGCGGGAAAGCTCTGGAAACACCATATATTTT
TRBD2	TRBV6-5	TRBJ2-1	.	CASSYFGLAGGIEQFF	TGTGCCAGCAGTTACTTTGGACTAGCGGGAGGAATTGAGCAGTTCTTC
TRBD1	TRBV20-1	TRBJ1-1	many	CSARDRRQGAFEAFF	TGCAGTGCTAGAGATCGGAGGCAGGGGGCTTTTGAAGCTTTCTTT
TRBD1	TRBV5-1	TRBJ2-6	many	CASSLKGTGFSGANVLTF	TGCGCCAGCAGCTTAAAAGGGACAGGGTTCTCTGGGGCCAACGTCCTGACTTTC
.	TRBV6-1	TRBJ2-3	few	CASRGGGDTDTQYF	TGTGCCTCTCGTGGGGGAGGAGACACAGATACGCAGTATTTT
.	TRBV6-2/TRBV6-3	TRBJ2-3	.	CASSYSILASTDTQYF	TGTGCCAGCAGTTACTCGATATTAGCTTCCACAGATACGCAGTATTTT
.	TRBV10-2	TRBJ2-1	.	CASSVQPVNEQFF	TGTGCCAGCAGCGTACAGCCTGTCAATGAGCAGTTCTTC
TRBD2	TRBV14	TRBJ2-4	.	CASSPRLAGNIQYF	TGTGCCAGCAGCCCCAGGCTAGCGGGAAACATTCAGTACTTC
TRBD2	TRBV5-6	TRBJ2-1	many	CASSLTGTSLEQFF	TGTGCCAGCAGCTTGACCGGGACTAGTCTTGAGCAGTTCTTC
TRBD2	TRBV2	TRBJ2-3	many	CASSASGLRGEYF	TGTGCCAGCAGCGCCTCGGGACTCCGGGGGGAGTATTTT
TRBD2	TRBV18	TRBJ2-7	few	CASSQGLATYGQYF	TGTGCCAGCTCACAGGGACTAGCTACCTACGGGCAGTACTTC
TRBD2	TRBV11-2	TRBJ2-4	many	CASSKIPGIAGGAKNIQYF	TGTGCCAGCAGCAAGATCCCAGGCATAGCGGGGGGAGCCAAAAACATTCAGTACTTC
.	TRBV20-1	TRBJ1-5	many	CSARSAQPNQPQHF	TGCAGTGCCAGGTCGGCACAGCCAAATCAGCCCCAGCATTTT
TRBD2	TRBV2	TRBJ2-7	.	CASSERTSGRAPYNEQYF	TGTGCCAGCAGTGAAAGGACTAGCGGGAGGGCCCCCTACAATGAGCAGTACTTC
TRBD1	TRBV2	TRBJ2-1	many	CASNRDRGWSEQFF	TGTGCCAGCAATCGAGACAGGGGCTGGAGTGAGCAGTTCTTC
.	TRBV7-9	TRBJ2-3	many	CASSLAGRGADTQYF	TGTGCCAGCAGCTTAGCCGGGAGAGGGGCAGATACGCAGTATTTT
.	TRBV19	TRBJ2-7	.	CASSIVPGLGYEQYF	TGTGCCAGTAGTATAGTACCCGGATTGGGCTACGAGCAGTACTTC
TRBD2	TRBV3-1	TRBJ2-3	many	CASSQDRGSHLPDTQYF	TGTGCCAGCAGCCAAGACCGCGGGAGTCATCTGCCGGATACGCAGTATTTT
.	TRBV20-1	TRBJ1-5	few	CSAAGNQPQHF	TGCAGTGCAGCGGGGAATCAGCCCCAGCATTTT
.	TRBV30	TRBJ2-5	many	CAWGPGTFGETQYF	TGTGCCTGGGGCCCAGGCACCTTCGGGGAGACCCAGTACTTC
TRBD1	TRBV30	TRBJ1-1	.	CACLRQGSTEAFF	TGTGCCTGCCTACGACAGGGGAGCACTGAAGCTTTCTTT
.	TRBV19	TRBJ1-1	few	CASSKSTYTEAFF	TGTGCCAGTAGTAAGTCTACCTACACTGAAGCTTTCTTT
.	TRBV12-3/TRBV12-4	TRBJ2-1	once	CASSLMGDLTRFF	TGTGCCAGCAGTTTAATGGGCGACTTAACTAGGTTCTTC
TRBD2	TRBV7-2	TRBJ2-1	many	CASSLGGGSMDEQFF	TGTGCCAGCAGCTTAGGAGGCGGGAGTATGGATGAGCAGTTCTTC
.	TRBV2	TRBJ1-3	.	CASSPRTAAGNTIYF	TGTGCCAGCAGCCCCAGGACAGCTGCTGGAAACACCATATATTTT
.	TRBV4-1	TRBJ2-7	.	CASSQDEGDEQYF	TGCGCCAGCAGCCAAGATGAGGGGGACGAGCAGTACTTC
TRBD2	TRBV27	TRBJ2-7	many	CASSPRGGLAGRVSYEQYF	TGTGCCAGCAGTCCCAGAGGCGGACTAGCGGGAAGAGTCTCCTACGAGCAGTACTTC
.	TRBV28	TRBJ2-2	.	CASRSEPENTGELFF	TGTGCCAGCAGATCCGAGCCGGAGAACACCGGGGAGCTGTTTTTT
.	TRBV6-1	TRBJ1-2	many	CASSPKRSGFDYGYTF	TGTGCCAGCAGCCCGAAGCGGTCGGGATTTGACTATGGCTACACCTTC
.	TRBV19	TRBJ1-1	few	CASSIAGAGAFF	TGTGCCAGTAGTATAGCCGGAGCCGGGGCTTTCTTT
TRBD2	TRBV3-1	TRBJ2-4	many	CASSQTSGRSSKNIQYF	TGTGCCAGCAGCCAAACTAGCGGGAGAAGTTCCAAAAACATTCAGTACTTC
.	TRBV9	TRBJ2-1	many	CASSPRQGLNNNEQFF	TGTGCCAGCAGCCCCAGGCAGGGGTTGAACAACAATGAGCAGTTCTTC
.	TRBV3-1	TRBJ2-3	.	CASSQDTGSGTQYF	TGTGCCAGCAGCCAAGACACCGGATCGGGTACGCAGTATTTT
.	TRBV5-1	TRBJ2-2	many	CASSLAPAGRSGGELFF	TGCGCCAGCAGCTTGGCCCCGGCAGGGAGATCGGGCGGGGAGCTGTTTTTT
.	TRBV19	TRBJ2-3	once	CASGGFEPTDTQYF	TGTGCCAGTGGTGGTTTTGAACCCACAGATACGCAGTATTTT